This T cell receptor (beta chain) was profiled in a study of CD8+ T cells in alopecia areata. Overall study context: The study gave treated patients oral tofacitinib at 5 to 10 mg twice daily.

Sequencing relied on a cDNA template that was reverse transcribed from extracted RNA. Assay used: immunoSEQ multiplex PCR; TCRdb lists only in-frame clones, some missing. The top ten hold 0.9% to 1% of the sample, which has about 160,000 clones, under 70% seen once. Whole-study findings and limits: TCR sharing was clearer in mice than between patients, perhaps partly owing to patient HLA diversity. Many expanded lesional clones persisted during tofacitinib (in both scalp and blood).

Germline V lookup: CDR1 MNHEY, CDR2 SMNVEV (reference sequence). CDR3 length equals 11 residues. The ends were cut back, 2 bases at V and 10 bases at J, with 9 bases in the middle. Treatment indicated: oral pan-JAK inhibitor, 5-10 mg twice daily. A note on this clone: The antigen is not known.

The genes are TRBV27 and TRBJ2-7, with D unresolved. The TCR sequence derives from a human donor with alopecia areata. Sample: CD4+ T cells sorted from blood, taken at week 4, from a patient treated with tofacitinib. The CDR3 DNA reads as TGTGCCAGCAGTTTAATCCAGACTCAGTACTTC. Translation: CASSLIQTQYF.